A single sample gave rise to the 4 T cell receptor beta chains below, sequenced in a study of cytomegalovirus exposure and HLA in healthy donors. PCR was performed using 60 Vbeta and 13 Jbeta primers. Libraries were prepared by immunoSEQ multiplex PCR; TCRdb keeps only in-frame clonotypes and omits some of them. In the table there are hundreds of thousands of clones, 76% of which are singletons. Specimen: PBMCs. The source of these receptors is a man aged 18 to 29 in good health and CMV-seronegative.

The chain employs TRBV10-3 and TRBJ2-7, with 8 nucleotides matching TRBD2. Germline V gene sequence: CDR1 ENHRY, CDR2 SYGVKD. J lost 0 bases, V lost 11 bases, and 9 bases had no gene match. The CDR3 contains 14 residues. CDR3 protein: CAAAGGRVSYEQYF. CDR3 DNA sequence: TGTGCCGCGGCGGGGGGCAGGGTCTCCTACGAGCAGTACTTC.

The genes are TRBV13 and TRBJ1-4, with a possible D match to TRBD1 (5 bases). The germline V gene encodes CDR1 PRHDT and CDR2 FYEKMQ (reference sequence). The length of the CDR3 is 14 residues. V was trimmed by 2 bases and J by 8 bases, leaving 12 bases between them. CDR3 DNA sequence: TGTGCCAGCAGCTTACAGGGCGTATCCGAAAAACTGTTTTTT. Protein product: CASSLQGVSEKLFF. The full variable domain, completed using reference TRBV13 and TRBJ1-4, is AAGVIQSPRHLIKEKRETATLKCYPIPRHDTVYWYQQGPGQDPQFLISFYEKMQSDKGSIPDRFSAQQFSDYHSELNMSSLELGDSALYFCASSLQGVSEKLFFGSGTQLSVL.

The genes are TRBV30 and TRBJ2-7, with D possibly being TRBD1 (5 bases). CDR1 and CDR2 (germline): GTSNPN, SVGIG (reference sequence). V was cut by 0 bases and J by 1 base, with 10 bases left in between. CDR3 length: 14 residues. CDR3 loop: CAWSVGRESYEQYF. The CDR3 DNA sequence: TGTGCCTGGAGTGTCGGCAGGGAATCCTACGAGCAGTACTTC.

The chain uses TRBV6-5 and TRBJ1-4; 10 bases are a match to TRBD1. The V gene end was trimmed by 4 bases and the J gene end by 8 bases; junction bases not matched to a gene: 7. The CDR3 is 15 amino acids. CDR1 and CDR2 (germline): MNHEY, SVGAGI. The CDR3 sequence is CASSFRTGGREKLFF. CDR3 DNA: TGTGCCAGCAGTTTTCGGACAGGGGGGCGAGAAAAACTGTTTTTT.